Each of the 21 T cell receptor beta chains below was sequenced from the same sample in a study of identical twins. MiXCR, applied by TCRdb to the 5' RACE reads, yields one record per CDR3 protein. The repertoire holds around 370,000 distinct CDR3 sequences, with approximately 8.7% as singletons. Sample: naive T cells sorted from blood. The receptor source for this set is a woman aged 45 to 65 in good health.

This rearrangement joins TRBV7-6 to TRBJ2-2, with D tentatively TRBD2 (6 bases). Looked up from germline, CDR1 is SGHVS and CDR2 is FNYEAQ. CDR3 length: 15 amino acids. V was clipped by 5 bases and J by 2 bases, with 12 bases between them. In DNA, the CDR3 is TGTGCCAGCAGCCCCGGGACTTTCAACACCGGGGAGCTGTTTTTT. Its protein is CASSPGTFNTGELFF.

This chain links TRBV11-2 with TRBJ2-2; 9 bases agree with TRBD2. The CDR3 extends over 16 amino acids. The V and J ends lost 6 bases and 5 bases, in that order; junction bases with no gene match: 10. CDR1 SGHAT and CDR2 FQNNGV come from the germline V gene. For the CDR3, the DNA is TGTGCCAGCAGATCCTTTAGCGGGAGAAAAACCGGGGAGCTGTTTTTT. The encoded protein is CASRSFSGRKTGELFF.

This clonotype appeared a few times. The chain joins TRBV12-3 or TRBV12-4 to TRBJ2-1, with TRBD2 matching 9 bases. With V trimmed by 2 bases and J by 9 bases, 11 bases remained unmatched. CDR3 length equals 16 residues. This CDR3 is CASSLTGLALSGEQFF. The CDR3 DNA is TGTGCCAGCAGTTTAACGGGACTAGCACTTTCTGGTGAGCAGTTCTTC.

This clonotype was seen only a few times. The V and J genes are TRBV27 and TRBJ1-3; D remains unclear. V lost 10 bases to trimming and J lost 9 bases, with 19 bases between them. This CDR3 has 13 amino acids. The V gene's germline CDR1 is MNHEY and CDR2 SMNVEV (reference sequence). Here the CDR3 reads CATNGDKGFTIYF. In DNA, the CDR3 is TGTGCCACCAATGGGGATAAAGGGTTCACCATATATTTT.

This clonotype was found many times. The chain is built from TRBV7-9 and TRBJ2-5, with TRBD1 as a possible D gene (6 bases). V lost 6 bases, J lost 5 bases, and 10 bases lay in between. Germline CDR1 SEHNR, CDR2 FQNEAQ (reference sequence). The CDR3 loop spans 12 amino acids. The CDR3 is CASRQGGETQYF. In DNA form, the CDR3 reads TGTGCCAGCAGACAGGGTGGCGAGACCCAGTACTTC.

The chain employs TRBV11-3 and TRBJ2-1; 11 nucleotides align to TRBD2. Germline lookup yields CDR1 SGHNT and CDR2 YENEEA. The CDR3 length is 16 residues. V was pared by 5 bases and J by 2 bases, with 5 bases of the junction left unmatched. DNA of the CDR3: TGTGCCAGCAGCCGGACTAGCGGGTACACCTACAATGAGCAGTTCTTC. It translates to CASSRTSGYTYNEQFF. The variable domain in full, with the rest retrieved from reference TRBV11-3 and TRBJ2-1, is EAGVVQSPRYKIIEKKQPVAFWCNPISGHNTLYWYLQNLGQGPELLIRYENEEAVDDSQLPKDRFSAERLKGVDSTLKIQPAELGDSAVYLCASSRTSGYTYNEQFFGPGTRLTVL.

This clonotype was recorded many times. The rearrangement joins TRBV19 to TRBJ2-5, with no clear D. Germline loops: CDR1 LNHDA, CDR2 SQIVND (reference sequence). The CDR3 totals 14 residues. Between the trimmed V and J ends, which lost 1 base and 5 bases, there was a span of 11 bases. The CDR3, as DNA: TGTGCCAGTAGTATAGGCGTTGGAAGGGAGACCCAGTACTTC. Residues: CASSIGVGRETQYF.

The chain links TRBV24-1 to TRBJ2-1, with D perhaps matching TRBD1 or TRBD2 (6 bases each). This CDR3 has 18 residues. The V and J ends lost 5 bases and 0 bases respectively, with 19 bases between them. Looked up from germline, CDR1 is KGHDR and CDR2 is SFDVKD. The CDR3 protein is CATSVGRTGHFSYNEQFF. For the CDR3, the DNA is TGTGCCACCAGTGTTGGGAGGACGGGACATTTCTCCTACAATGAGCAGTTCTTC.

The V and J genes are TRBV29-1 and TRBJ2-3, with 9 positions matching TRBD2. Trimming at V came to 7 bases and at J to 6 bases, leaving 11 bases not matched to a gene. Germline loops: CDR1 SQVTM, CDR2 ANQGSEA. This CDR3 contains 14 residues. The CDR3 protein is CSASRRLAEDTQYF. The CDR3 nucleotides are TGCAGCGCTTCTCGAAGACTAGCGGAGGATACGCAGTATTTT.

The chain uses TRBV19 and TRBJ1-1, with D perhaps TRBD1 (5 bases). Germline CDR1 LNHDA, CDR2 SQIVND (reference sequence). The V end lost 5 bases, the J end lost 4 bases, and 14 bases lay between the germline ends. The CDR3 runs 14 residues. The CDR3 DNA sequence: TGTGCCAGTAGTTTCGCAGTGAGGGGCACTGAAGCTTTCTTT. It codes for CASSFAVRGTEAFF.

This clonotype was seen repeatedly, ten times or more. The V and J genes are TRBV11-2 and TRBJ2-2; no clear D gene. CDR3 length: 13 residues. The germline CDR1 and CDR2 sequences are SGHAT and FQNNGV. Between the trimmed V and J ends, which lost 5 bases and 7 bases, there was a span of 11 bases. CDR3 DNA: TGTGCCAGCAGCCCGGTACGCGGCGGGGAGCTGTTTTTT. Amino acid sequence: CASSPVRGGELFF. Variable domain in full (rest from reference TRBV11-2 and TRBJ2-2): EAGVAQSPRYKIIEKRQSVAFWCNPISGHATLYWYQQILGQGPKLLIQFQNNGVVDDSQLPKDRFSAERLKGVDSTLKIQPAKLEDSAVYLCASSPVRGGELFFGEGSRLTVL.

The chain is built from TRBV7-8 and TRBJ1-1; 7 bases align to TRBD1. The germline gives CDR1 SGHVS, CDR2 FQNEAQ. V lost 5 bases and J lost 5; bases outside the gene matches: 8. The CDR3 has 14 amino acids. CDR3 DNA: TGTGCCAGCAGCACCTACAGGGGAGGAACTGAAGCTTTCTTT. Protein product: CASSTYRGGTEAFF.

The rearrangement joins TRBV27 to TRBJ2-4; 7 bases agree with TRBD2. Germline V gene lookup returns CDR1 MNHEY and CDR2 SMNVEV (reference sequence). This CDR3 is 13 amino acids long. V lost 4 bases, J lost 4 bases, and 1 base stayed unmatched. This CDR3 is CASSWGGKNIQYF. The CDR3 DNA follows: TGTGCCAGCAGTTGGGGGGGGAAAAACATTCAGTACTTC.

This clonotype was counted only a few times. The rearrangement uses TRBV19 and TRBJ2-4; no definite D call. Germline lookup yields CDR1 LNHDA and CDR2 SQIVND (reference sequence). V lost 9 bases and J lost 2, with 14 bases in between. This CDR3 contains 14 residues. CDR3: CASTTQVSKNIQYF. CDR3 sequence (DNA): TGTGCCAGCACAACCCAGGTGTCCAAAAACATTCAGTACTTC.

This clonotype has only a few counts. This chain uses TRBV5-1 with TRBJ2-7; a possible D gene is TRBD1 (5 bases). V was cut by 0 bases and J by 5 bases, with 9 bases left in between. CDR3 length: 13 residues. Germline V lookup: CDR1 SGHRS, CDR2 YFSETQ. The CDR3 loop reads CASSLGRGDEQYV. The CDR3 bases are TGCGCCAGCAGCTTGGGTAGGGGCGACGAGCAGTACGTC.

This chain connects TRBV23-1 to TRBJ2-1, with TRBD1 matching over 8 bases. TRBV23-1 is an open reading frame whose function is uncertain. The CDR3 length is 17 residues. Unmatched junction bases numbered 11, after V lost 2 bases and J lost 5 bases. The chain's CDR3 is CASSQTHPNRGNNEQFF. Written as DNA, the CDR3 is TGCGCCAGCAGTCAAACGCATCCCAACAGGGGGAACAATGAGCAGTTCTTC.

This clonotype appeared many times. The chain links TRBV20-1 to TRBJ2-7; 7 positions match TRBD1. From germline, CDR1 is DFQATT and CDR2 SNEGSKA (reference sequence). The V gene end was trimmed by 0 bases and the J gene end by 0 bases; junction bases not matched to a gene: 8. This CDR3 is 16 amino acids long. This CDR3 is CSARDAAGGSSYEQYF. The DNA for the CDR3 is TGCAGTGCTAGAGATGCGGCAGGGGGTTCCTCCTACGAGCAGTACTTC.

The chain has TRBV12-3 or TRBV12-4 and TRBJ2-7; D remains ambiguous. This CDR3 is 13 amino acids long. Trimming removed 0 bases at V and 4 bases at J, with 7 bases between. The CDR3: CASSLALGYEQYV. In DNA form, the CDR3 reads TGTGCCAGCAGTTTAGCCCTTGGGTACGAGCAGTACGTC.

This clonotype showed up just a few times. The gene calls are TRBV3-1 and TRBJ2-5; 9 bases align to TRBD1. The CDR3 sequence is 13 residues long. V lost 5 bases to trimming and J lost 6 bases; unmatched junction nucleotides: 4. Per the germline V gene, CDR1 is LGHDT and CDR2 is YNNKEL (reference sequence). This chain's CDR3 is CASSTGTGQTQYF. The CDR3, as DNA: TGTGCCAGCAGCACCGGGACAGGGCAGACCCAGTACTTC.

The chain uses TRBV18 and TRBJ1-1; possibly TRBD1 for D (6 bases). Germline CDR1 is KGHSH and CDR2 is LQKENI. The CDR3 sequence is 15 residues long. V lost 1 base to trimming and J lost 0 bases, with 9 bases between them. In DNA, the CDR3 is TGTGCCAGCTCACCACTCAGGGACATGAACACTGAAGCTTTCTTT. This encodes CASSPLRDMNTEAFF.

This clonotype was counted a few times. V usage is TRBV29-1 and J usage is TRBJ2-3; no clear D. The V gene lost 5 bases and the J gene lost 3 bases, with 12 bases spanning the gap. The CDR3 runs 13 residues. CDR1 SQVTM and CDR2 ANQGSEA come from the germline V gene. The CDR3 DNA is TGCAGCGTTCCGAGAGGCTTGACAGATACGCAGTATTTT. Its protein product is CSVPRGLTDTQYF.